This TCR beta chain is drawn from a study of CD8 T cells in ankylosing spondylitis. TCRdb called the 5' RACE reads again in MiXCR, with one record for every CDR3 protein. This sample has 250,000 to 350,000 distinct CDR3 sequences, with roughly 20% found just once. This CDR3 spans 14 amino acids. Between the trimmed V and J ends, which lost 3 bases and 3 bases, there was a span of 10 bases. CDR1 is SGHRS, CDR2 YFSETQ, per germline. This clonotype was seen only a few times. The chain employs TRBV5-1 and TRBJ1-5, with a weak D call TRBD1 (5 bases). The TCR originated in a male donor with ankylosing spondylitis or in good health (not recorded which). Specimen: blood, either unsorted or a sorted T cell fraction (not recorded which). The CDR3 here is CASSSGTDNQPQHF. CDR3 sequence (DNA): TGCGCCAGCAGCTCCGGGACTGACAATCAGCCCCAGCATTTT.